This T cell receptor (beta chain) was retrieved from a study of regulatory T cells in long-lasting Graves disease. Study results and caveats: Persistent disease showed a preference for TRBV28, TRBJ1-2 and TRBJ2-5.

The length of the CDR3 is 15 residues. J gave up 4 bases and V 3 bases, and 7 bases lay outside the gene matches. In germline, CDR1 is MNHNS, CDR2 SASEGT. Both iRepertoire HTBI primers and Arm-PCR of CDR3 regions were used to build the TCR beta libraries. From the multiplex PCR reads, TCRdb called clonotypes with MiXCR, one entry per CDR3 protein. This table holds 400,000 to 500,000 distinct CDR3 sequences, roughly 23% found once. The time point is: persistent/refractory GD, antithyroid drugs over 5 years with positive TRAb. Extracted RNA from PBMCs served as the source of the TCR library. Patients with Graves' disease were diagnosed by American Thyroid Association guidelines. Peripheral blood, 8.5 to 9.5 milliliters per patient, was collected in EDTA tubes. Many counts were recorded for this clonotype. No antigen is known for it.

The sequence was obtained from a female donor with Graves disease. Source: peripheral blood mononuclear cells (PBMCs), taken when the disease was refractory, from a patient treated with antithyroid drugs. This chain connects TRBV6-1 to TRBJ2-7; 9 positions agree with TRBD1. CDR3 sequence (DNA): TGTGCCAGCAGTGACCTAGGGACAGGGTCGTACGAGCAGTACTTC. This encodes CASSDLGTGSYEQYF.